The 13 T cell receptor beta chains reported below all come from one sample, sequenced in a study of blood T cell repertoires in COVID-19. TCRdb keeps only in-frame clones here, not all; method: immunoSEQ multiplex PCR. The table records hundreds of thousands of clones, about 88% of them present only once. The sample was peripheral blood. Receptors were obtained from a woman between 45 and 60 years old with COVID-19, enrolled during active disease.

This rearrangement joins TRBV19 to TRBJ2-7; D is perhaps TRBD2 (6 bases). Trimming removed 5 bases at V and 3 bases at J, with 20 bases between. CDR3 length: 16 amino acids. Germline-derived CDR1 and CDR2 are LNHDA and SQIVND (reference sequence). Here the CDR3 DNA reads TGTGCCAGTAGTCCCCGGGGGAAGGGACGCTTCTACGAGCAGTACTTC. It specifies CASSPRGKGRFYEQYF.

The chain recombines TRBV5-1 with TRBJ2-5; TRBD1 agrees at 9 bases. The CDR3 loop spans 17 amino acids. V was clipped by 0 bases and J by 4 bases; unmatched bases: 10. In germline, CDR1 is SGHRS, CDR2 YFSETQ. As DNA, the CDR3 is TGCGCCAGCAGCTTGGGAGGAGGAACAGGGGGCATAGAGACCCAGTACTTC. It encodes CASSLGGGTGGIETQYF.

The sample holds a few counts of this clone. The chain recombines TRBV30 with TRBJ1-2; D unclear. There are 12 residues in the CDR3. CDR1 and CDR2 from the germline V gene are GTSNPN and SVGIG (reference sequence). V gave up 3 bases and J gave up 1 base, with 6 bases separating them. As DNA, the CDR3 is TGTGCCTGGAGCGGGGTTAACTATGGCTACACCTTC. It encodes CAWSGVNYGYTF.

The chain links TRBV6-5 to TRBJ1-2; 9 nucleotides line up with TRBD1. Germline CDR1 reads MNHEY; CDR2 reads SVGAGI. The CDR3 is 13 amino acids. Trimming removed 6 bases from V and 6 bases from J; junction bases left unmatched: 5. The CDR3 nucleotides read TGTGCCAGCAGCTTGGGACAGGGCGATGGCTACACCTTC. Its protein product is CASSLGQGDGYTF.

This clone has more than one count but fewer than ten. The chain recombines TRBV6-6 with TRBJ1-6; D gene ambiguous. Germline CDR1 reads MNHNY; CDR2 reads SVGAGI (reference sequence). The CDR3 totals 16 residues. The V gene lost 4 bases and the J gene lost 7 bases, with 17 bases spanning the gap. The chain's CDR3 is CASSSTSQDGNSPLHF. The CDR3 coding sequence is TGTGCCAGCAGTTCCACTTCCCAGGATGGGAATTCACCCCTCCACTTT.

The rearrangement joins TRBV10-3 to TRBJ1-1; the match to TRBD1 covers 10 bases. Per the germline V gene, CDR1 is ENHRY and CDR2 is SYGVKD. The CDR3 contains 13 residues. V was pared by 2 bases and J by 8 bases, with 2 bases of the junction left unmatched. This CDR3 reads CAISEGTGEEAFF. As DNA, the CDR3 is TGTGCCATCAGTGAGGGGACAGGGGAAGAAGCTTTCTTT.

The CDR3 loop is CASSQEGTGQSGLEQYF. DNA for the CDR3: TGCGCCAGCAGCCAAGAAGGGACTGGACAATCGGGGTTGGAGCAGTACTTC. J is TRBJ2-7 and V is TRBV4-1, with D possibly matching TRBD2 (6 bases). The CDR3 sequence is 17 residues long. Germline loops: CDR1 MGHRA, CDR2 YSYEKL. Trimming took off 0 bases at V and 7 bases at J, with 22 bases between the two ends.

The chain couples TRBV30 to TRBJ2-7; 7 nucleotides agree with TRBD1. In germline, CDR1 is GTSNPN, CDR2 SVGIG (reference sequence). After removal of 3 bases from V and 0 bases from J, the junction contained 8 bases not matched to a gene. There are 15 residues in the CDR3. Here the CDR3 reads CAWRAGTVSSYEQYF. In DNA, the CDR3 is TGTGCCTGGAGAGCAGGGACAGTTAGCTCCTACGAGCAGTACTTC.

For the CDR3, the DNA is TGTGCCAGCAGTTCTAGTAGGAACACTGAAGCTTTCTTT. Encoded protein: CASSSSRNTEAFF. This chain links TRBV6-6 with TRBJ1-1; the D is unclear. Trimming stripped 4 bases from V and 1 base from J, with 7 bases between. Germline V gene sequence: CDR1 MNHNY, CDR2 SVGAGI (reference sequence). There are 13 residues in the CDR3.

V is TRBV6-5 and J is TRBJ1-6; 8 bases map to TRBD1. Germline assignment: CDR1 MNHEY and CDR2 SVGAGI. The CDR3 totals 15 residues. V was clipped by 6 bases and J by 8 bases; unmatched bases: 9. Written as DNA, the CDR3 is TGTGCCAGCAGGCCGGACAGGGAGGCGTATTCACCCCTCCACTTT. Translating gives CASRPDREAYSPLHF.

V gene TRBV10-3 combines with J gene TRBJ2-7, with 7 bases matching TRBD2. Trimming removed 4 bases from V and 1 base from J; junction bases left unmatched: 13. The CDR3 loop spans 17 amino acids. Germline loops: CDR1 ENHRY, CDR2 SYGVKD. The CDR3 protein is CAISGAVRGGGSYEQYF. For the CDR3, the DNA is TGTGCCATCAGTGGGGCCGTGAGAGGCGGGGGTTCCTACGAGCAGTACTTC.

This clone was detected once. The chain joins TRBV19 to TRBJ2-6; 9 nucleotides line up with TRBD1. Germline loops: CDR1 LNHDA, CDR2 SQIVND (reference sequence). The CDR3 extends over 18 amino acids. V shed 2 bases, J shed 1 base, and the junction held 6 bases outside the gene matches. The CDR3 is CASSIPDRGLSGANVLTF. CDR3 sequence (DNA): TGTGCCAGTAGTATACCGGACAGGGGCCTTTCTGGGGCCAACGTCCTGACTTTC.

The rearrangement joins TRBV29-1 to TRBJ1-1; no firm D call. The CDR3 consists of 15 residues. The V and J ends lost 6 bases and 1 base respectively, with 18 bases between them. Germline assignment: CDR1 SQVTM and CDR2 ANQGSEA. The CDR3 nucleotides read TGCAGCGTCTCCGGGATTCAGACCGAGAACACTGAAGCTTTCTTT. Residues: CSVSGIQTENTEAFF.